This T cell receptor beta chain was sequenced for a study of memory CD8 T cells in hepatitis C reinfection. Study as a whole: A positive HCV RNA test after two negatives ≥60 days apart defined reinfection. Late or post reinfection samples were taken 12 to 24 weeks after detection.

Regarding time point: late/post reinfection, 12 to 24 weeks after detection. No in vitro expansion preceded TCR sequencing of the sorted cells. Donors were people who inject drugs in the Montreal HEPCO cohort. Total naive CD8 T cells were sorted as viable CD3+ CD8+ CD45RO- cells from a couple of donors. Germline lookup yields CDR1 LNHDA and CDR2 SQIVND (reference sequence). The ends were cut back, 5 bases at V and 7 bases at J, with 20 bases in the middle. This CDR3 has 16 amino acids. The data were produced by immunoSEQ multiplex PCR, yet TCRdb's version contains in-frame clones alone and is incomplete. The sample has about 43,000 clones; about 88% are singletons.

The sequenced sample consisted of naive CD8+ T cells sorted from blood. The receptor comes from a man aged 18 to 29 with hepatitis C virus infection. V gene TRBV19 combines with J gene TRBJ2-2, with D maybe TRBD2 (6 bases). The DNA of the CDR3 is TGTGCCAGTAGTGGCCTAGTAGTCGGGAGTATCGGGGAGCTGTTTTTT. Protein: CASSGLVVGSIGELFF.